A single sample is the source of the 24 T cell receptor beta chains below, sequenced in a study of lymphopenia after photon versus proton radiotherapy. This table comes from immunoSEQ multiplex PCR, and its TCRdb copy is limited to in-frame clones, with some not included. The top ten hold roughly 0.78% of the sample, which has tens of thousands of clones, around 94% seen once. Sequenced material: peripheral blood, taken from a patient treated with photon-based radiotherapy. These receptor sequences come from a woman between 50 and 59 years old with cholangiocarcinoma.

The rearrangement uses TRBV5-4 and TRBJ2-1; D perhaps matches TRBD1 (6 bases). Germline V gives CDR1 SGHNT, CDR2 YYREEE (reference sequence). The CDR3 loop spans 14 amino acids. V was shortened by 4 bases and J by 4 bases, with 12 bases between the two germline ends. The CDR3 DNA is TGTGCCAGCAGCCGCACCACAGGGTACAATGAGCAGTTCTTC. This sequence encodes CASSRTTGYNEQFF.

V usage is TRBV18 and J usage is TRBJ2-1; possible D gene TRBD2, 6 bases. Germline CDR1 and CDR2: KGHSH and LQKENI. V gave up 2 bases and J gave up 9 bases, with 11 bases separating them. The CDR3 totals 13 residues. The CDR3 reads CASSPGGSGEQFF. Written as DNA, the CDR3 is TGTGCCAGCTCACCAGGAGGGTCCGGTGAGCAGTTCTTC.

The rearrangement uses TRBV29-1 and TRBJ1-1, with TRBD1 identical over 12 bases. The ends lost 7 bases at V and 0 bases at J; junction bases unmatched: 9. This CDR3 contains 16 residues. Germline V gene lookup returns CDR1 SQVTM and CDR2 ANQGSEA. The chain's CDR3 is CSAPGTGGRMNTEAFF. The CDR3 DNA reads TGCAGCGCCCCTGGGACAGGGGGCAGGATGAACACTGAAGCTTTCTTT. Looking up the rest from reference TRBV29-1 and TRBJ1-1 gives the full variable domain: SAVISQKPSRDICQRGTSLTIQCQVDSQVTMMFWYRQQPGQSLTLIATANQGSEATYESGFVIDKFPISRPNLTFSTLTVSNMSPEDSSIYLCSAPGTGGRMNTEAFFGQGTRLTVV.

The CDR3 spells CASSHRQAAFNEQFF. The CDR3 DNA sequence: TGTGCCAGCAGTCACCGACAGGCGGCGTTTAATGAGCAGTTCTTC. The chain employs TRBV6-5 and TRBJ2-1; a possible D gene is TRBD1 (6 bases). V lost 5 bases and J lost 7, with 18 bases in between. The CDR3 has 15 amino acids. The germline gives CDR1 MNHEY, CDR2 SVGAGI.

CDR3 coding DNA: TGTGCCAGCAGCTCCAGCGGGGGAGGGTTGACCGGGGAGCTGTTTTTT. This codes for CASSSSGGGLTGELFF. The chain is built from TRBV7-2 and TRBJ2-2; TRBD2 matches at 8 bases. Germline trimming cut 4 bases from V and 5 bases from J; bases unmatched to any gene: 9. The V gene's germline CDR1 is SGHTA and CDR2 FQGNSA. The CDR3 has 16 amino acids.

The chain links TRBV19 to TRBJ1-5; weak D call: TRBD1 (6 bases). CDR1 and CDR2 from the germline V gene are LNHDA and SQIVND (reference sequence). The CDR3 length is 16 residues. V was cut by 6 bases and J by 5 bases, with 20 bases left in between. The CDR3 sequence is CASRVGDEGGYQPQHF. The CDR3 DNA follows: TGTGCCAGTAGGGTTGGGGATGAAGGGGGGTATCAGCCCCAGCATTTT.

The CDR3 DNA follows: TGCGCCAGCAGCTCGGCCGGGACCGCGAACACCGGGGAGCTGTTTTTT. Residues: CASSSAGTANTGELFF. The chain employs TRBV5-1 and TRBJ2-2; D tentatively reads TRBD1 or TRBD2 (5 bases each). Germline V gene sequence: CDR1 SGHRS, CDR2 YFSETQ. This CDR3 has 16 amino acids. The V and J ends lost 3 bases and 0 bases respectively, with 12 bases between them.

This sequence joins TRBV11-2 and TRBJ2-2; D is unresolved. The germline gives CDR1 SGHAT, CDR2 FQNNGV. V was trimmed by 7 bases and J by 0 bases, leaving 15 bases between them. There are 16 residues in the CDR3. CDR3 sequence: CASTPSGGSNTGELFF. DNA of the CDR3: TGTGCCAGCACCCCATCCGGTGGGTCGAACACCGGGGAGCTGTTTTTT.

The chain employs TRBV7-9 and TRBJ1-1; D remains ambiguous. The V gene lost 1 base and the J gene lost 6 bases, with 6 bases spanning the gap. The germline gives CDR1 SEHNR, CDR2 FQNEAQ (reference sequence). The CDR3 runs to 12 residues. The CDR3 reads CASSLVSAEAFF. DNA of the CDR3: TGTGCCAGCAGCTTAGTGTCGGCTGAAGCTTTCTTT. Filled out from reference TRBV7-9 and TRBJ1-1, the complete variable domain reads DTGVSQNPRHKITKRGQNVTFRCDPISEHNRLYWYRQTLGQGPEFLTYFQNEAQLEKSRLLSDRFSAERPKGSFSTLEIQRTEQGDSAMYLCASSLVSAEAFFGQGTRLTVV.

The rearrangement links TRBV19 to TRBJ1-2, with 12 bases matching TRBD1. The CDR3 runs to 16 residues. CDR1 LNHDA and CDR2 SQIVND come from the germline V gene (reference sequence). Trimming removed 4 bases from V and 4 bases from J; junction bases left unmatched: 7. This CDR3 is CASSTVGTGGVYGYTF. DNA of the CDR3: TGTGCCAGTAGTACCGTGGGGACAGGGGGCGTCTATGGCTACACCTTC.

The chain joins TRBV4-3 to TRBJ1-4; 7 positions agree with TRBD1. The CDR3 spans 16 residues. Unmatched junction bases numbered 9, after V lost 4 bases and J lost 4 bases. Germline V CDR1 and CDR2: LGHNA, YSLEER. This CDR3 is CASSPAQGGFNEKLFF. The CDR3 DNA is TGCGCCAGCAGCCCCGCTCAGGGGGGCTTTAATGAAAAACTGTTTTTT.

The genes are TRBV6-5 and TRBJ1-1, with D unresolved. Germline V gene data show CDR1 as MNHEY and CDR2 as SVGAGI. The CDR3 is made up of 15 amino acids. The V end lost 2 bases, the J end lost 2 bases, and 12 bases lay between the germline ends. The CDR3 loop reads CASSYGFGANTEAFF. CDR3 nucleotides: TGTGCCAGCAGTTACGGGTTTGGAGCAAACACTGAAGCTTTCTTT.

The chain carries TRBV7-2 and TRBJ2-5; 8 bases line up with TRBD1. Germline lookup yields CDR1 SGHTA and CDR2 FQGNSA. This CDR3 comprises 16 residues. After removal of 3 bases from V and 5 bases from J, the junction contained 11 bases not matched to a gene. CDR3 bases: TGTGCCAGCAGCTTCTCGGACAGGGCACGATCTGAGACCCAGTACTTC. It specifies CASSFSDRARSETQYF. The variable domain in full, with the rest retrieved from reference TRBV7-2 and TRBJ2-5, is GAGVSQSPSNKVTEKGKDVELRCDPISGHTALYWYRQSLGQGLEFLIYFQGNSAPDKSGLPSDRFSAERTGGSVSTLTIQRTQQEDSAVYLCASSFSDRARSETQYFGPGTRLLVL.

This chain joins TRBV5-6 and TRBJ1-3, with TRBD1 as a possible D gene (5 bases). The CDR3 has 14 residues. From germline, CDR1 is SGHDT and CDR2 YYEEEE. V was cut by 0 bases and J by 5 bases, with 9 bases left in between. In nucleotides, the CDR3 is TGTGCCAGCAGCTTGGGCAGGGAGAGAAACACCATATATTTT. Translation: CASSLGRERNTIYF. The variable domain in full, with the rest retrieved from reference TRBV5-6 and TRBJ1-3, is DAGVTQSPTHLIKTRGQQVTLRCSPKSGHDTVSWYQQALGQGPQFIFQYYEEEERQRGNFPDRFSGHQFPNYSSELNVNALLLGDSALYLCASSLGRERNTIYFGEGSWLTVV.

The rearrangement links TRBV7-7 to TRBJ2-1; the match to TRBD1 covers 9 bases. In germline, CDR1 is SSHAT, CDR2 FNYEAQ (reference sequence). This CDR3 comprises 15 residues. Losses at the gene ends were 6 bases for V and 4 bases for J; bases not matched to a gene: 7. As DNA, the CDR3 is TGTGCCAGCAGTTATGGACAGGGGTCATACAATGAGCAGTTCTTC. Amino acid sequence: CASSYGQGSYNEQFF.

The J gene is TRBJ1-1, the V gene TRBV5-4; the D is unclear. This CDR3 spans 14 amino acids. Trimming pared 5 bases from V and 0 bases from J, leaving 11 bases between. The germline gives CDR1 SGHNT, CDR2 YYREEE (reference sequence). For the CDR3, the DNA is TGTGCCAGCAGTTTACAGAGCATGAACACTGAAGCTTTCTTT. It codes for CASSLQSMNTEAFF.

V is TRBV2 and J is TRBJ2-5, with TRBD1 matching 8 bases. In germline, CDR1 is SNHLY, CDR2 FYNNEI. This CDR3 is built from 15 residues. V dropped 4 bases and J dropped 4; count of bases not matched to a gene: 8. The CDR3 bases are TGTGCCAGCAGTGGGGGACAGGCAAGATCAGAGACCCAGTACTTC. As protein: CASSGGQARSETQYF.

The chain links TRBV5-8 to TRBJ2-1; D ambiguous. Per the germline V gene, CDR1 is SGHTS and CDR2 is YDEGEE. The V and J ends lost 5 bases and 6 bases respectively, with 6 bases between them. The CDR3 consists of 11 residues. CDR3 protein: CASRRVNEQFF. The DNA for the CDR3 is TGTGCCAGCAGACGTGTCAATGAGCAGTTCTTC.

The CDR3 region is CASPLGLALKGLNNEQFF. DNA of the CDR3: TGTGCCAGCCCTTTGGGGTTGGCTTTAAAGGGTCTTAACAATGAGCAGTTCTTC. This chain links TRBV6-4 with TRBJ2-1; unclear D gene. Deletions cut 8 bases from V and 5 bases from J, with 28 bases between. The CDR3 is 18 amino acids. CDR1 and CDR2 (germline): MRHNA, SNTAGT.

The chain joins TRBV4-3 to TRBJ1-4; D gene unclear. Germline V CDR1 and CDR2: LGHNA, YSLEER. The germline V and J ends were trimmed by 4 bases and 5 bases, with 17 bases remaining between them. This CDR3 spans 16 amino acids. The CDR3 DNA sequence: TGCGCCAGCAGCCTACTCCCACTGAGTCCAAATGAAAAACTGTTTTTT. Translated, it gives CASSLLPLSPNEKLFF.

V gene TRBV6-1 combines with J gene TRBJ1-5; 11 bases are a match to TRBD1. The CDR3 is made up of 16 amino acids. From germline, CDR1 is MNHNS and CDR2 SASEGT. V gave up 3 bases and J gave up 2 bases; unmatched junction bases: 3. CDR3 protein: CASSDGTGGGNQPQHF. The DNA of the CDR3 is TGTGCCAGCAGTGATGGGACAGGGGGAGGCAATCAGCCCCAGCATTTT.

The genes are TRBV5-6 and TRBJ1-3; no definite D call. There are 15 residues in the CDR3. The ends were cut back, 1 base at V and 4 bases at J, with 12 bases in the middle. Germline values: CDR1 SGHDT, CDR2 YYEEEE. The CDR3 nucleotides are TGTGCCAGCAGCTTGATGCGGATAGGAGGAAACACCATATATTTT. This translates into CASSLMRIGGNTIYF. Variable domain in full (rest from reference TRBV5-6 and TRBJ1-3): DAGVTQSPTHLIKTRGQQVTLRCSPKSGHDTVSWYQQALGQGPQFIFQYYEEEERQRGNFPDRFSGHQFPNYSSELNVNALLLGDSALYLCASSLMRIGGNTIYFGEGSWLTVV.

The chain has TRBV7-9 and TRBJ1-2; D not certain. Per the germline V gene, CDR1 is SEHNR and CDR2 is FQNEAQ (reference sequence). The CDR3 sequence is 17 residues long. Trimming stripped 4 bases from V and 5 bases from J, with 23 bases between. CDR3 sequence reads: CASSSRNLLPVSYGYTF. In nucleotides, the CDR3 is TGTGCCAGCAGCTCCCGGAACCTTTTACCGGTTTCTTATGGCTACACCTTC.

This chain joins TRBV11-2 and TRBJ2-7; 7 bases are shared with TRBD1. The germline CDR1 and CDR2 sequences are SGHAT and FQNNGV. There are 16 residues in the CDR3. Germline trimming cut 2 bases from V and 1 base from J; bases unmatched to any gene: 8. The chain's CDR3 is CASSLRDRATSYEQYF. The CDR3 nucleotides are TGTGCCAGCAGCTTACGAGACAGGGCAACATCCTACGAGCAGTACTTC.